The present TCR beta chain was sequenced within a study of blood T cell repertoires in COVID-19. Background on the study: Sites in the United States, Italy and Spain provided acute and convalescent COVID-19 samples. T cells, B-cell-depleted T cells, or PBMCs provided the cDNA or gDNA that served as material.

The germline V gene has CDR1 SGDLS and CDR2 YYNGEE. The CDR3 has 13 amino acids. Trimming removed 2 bases from V and 5 bases from J, with 10 bases in between. The authors' processing: Reference gene primer amplification in the assay estimated nucleated cell counts. Generated by immunoSEQ multiplex PCR, the TCRdb table keeps only in-frame clones and is missing some. V, J and clone size derive from that table, while D and trimming were established from the DNA sequence. The table records under 200,000 clones, roughly four fifths of them present only once. Turning to this clone: Other DNA sequences in the sample encode the same CDR3.

The sample comprised peripheral blood. The clonotype originates from a man aged 30 to 39 with active or convalescent COVID-19. V is TRBV9 and J is TRBJ1-1, with a weak D call TRBD1 (6 bases). The CDR3: CASSVRGGTEAFF. The CDR3 DNA is TGTGCCAGCAGCGTCAGGGGTGGGACTGAAGCTTTCTTT.